In this sample, the clone carrying this T cell receptor (beta chain) turned up once. Germline trimming cut 4 bases from V and 0 bases from J; bases unmatched to any gene: 4. This CDR3 has 14 residues. CDR1 and CDR2 (germline): SQVTM, ANQGSEA. An amount of RNA that ranged from roughly 0.45 to 1 ug was reverse transcribed with random hexamers. TCRdb processed the immunoSEQ multiplex PCR reads anew with MiXCR; each CDR3 protein has one entry. The profile shows 120,000 to 150,000 distinct CDR3 sequences, roughly 94% of them singletons. The data are from a study of CD8 T cells in Susac syndrome. The receptor's source is a human donor in good health. The sample comprised CD4+ T cells from PBMCs. V gene TRBV29-1 combines with J gene TRBJ2-3; 7 bases are shared with TRBD2. CDR3 DNA: TGCAGCGTTGGAAGCGGGGATAGCACAGATACGCAGTATTTT. Translating it yields CSVGSGDSTDTQYF.